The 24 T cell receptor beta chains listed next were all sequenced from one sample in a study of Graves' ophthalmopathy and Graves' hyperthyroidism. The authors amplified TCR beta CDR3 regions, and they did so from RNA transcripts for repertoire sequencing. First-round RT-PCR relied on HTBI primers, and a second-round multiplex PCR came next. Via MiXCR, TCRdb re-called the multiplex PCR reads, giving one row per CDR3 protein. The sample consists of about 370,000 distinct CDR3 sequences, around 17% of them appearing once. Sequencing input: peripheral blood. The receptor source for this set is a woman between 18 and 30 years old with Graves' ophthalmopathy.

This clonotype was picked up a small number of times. CDR3 region: CASSVGPGQAQQYF. The CDR3 nucleotides read TGTGCCAGCAGCGTAGGGCCGGGACAGGCGCAGCAGTACTTC. The gene calls are TRBV9 and TRBJ2-7; 8 bases align to TRBD1. The CDR3 sequence is 14 residues long. Trimming at V came to 0 bases and at J to 8 bases, leaving 7 bases not matched to a gene. The germline CDR1 and CDR2 sequences are SGDLS and YYNGEE.

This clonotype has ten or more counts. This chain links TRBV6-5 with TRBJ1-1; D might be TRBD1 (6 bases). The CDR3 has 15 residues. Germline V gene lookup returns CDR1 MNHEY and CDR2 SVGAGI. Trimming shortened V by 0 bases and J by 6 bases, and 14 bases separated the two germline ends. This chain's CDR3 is CASSYSRGGGAEAFF. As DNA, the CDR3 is TGTGCCAGCAGTTACTCGAGAGGGGGAGGTGCTGAAGCTTTCTTT.

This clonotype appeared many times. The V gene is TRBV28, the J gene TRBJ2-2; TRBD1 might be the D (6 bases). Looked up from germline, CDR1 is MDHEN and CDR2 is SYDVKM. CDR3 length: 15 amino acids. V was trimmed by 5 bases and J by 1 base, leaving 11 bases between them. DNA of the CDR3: TGTGCCAGCAGTGTTAGAGGGGGGAACACCGGGGAGCTGTTTTTT. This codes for CASSVRGGNTGELFF.

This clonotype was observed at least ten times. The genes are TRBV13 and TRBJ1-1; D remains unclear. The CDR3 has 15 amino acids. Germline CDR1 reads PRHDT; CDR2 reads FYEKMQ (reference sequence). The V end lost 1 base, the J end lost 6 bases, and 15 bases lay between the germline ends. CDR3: CASSLVAIGLAEAFF. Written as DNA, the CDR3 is TGTGCCAGCAGCTTAGTGGCCATAGGACTGGCTGAAGCTTTCTTT.

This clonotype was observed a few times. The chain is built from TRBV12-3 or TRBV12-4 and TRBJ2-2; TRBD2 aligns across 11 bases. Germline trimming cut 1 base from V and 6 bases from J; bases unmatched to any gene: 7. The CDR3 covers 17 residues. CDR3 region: CASSLGPGLAAAGELFF. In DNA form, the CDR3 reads TGTGCCAGCAGTTTAGGGCCGGGACTAGCGGCGGCCGGGGAGCTGTTTTTT.

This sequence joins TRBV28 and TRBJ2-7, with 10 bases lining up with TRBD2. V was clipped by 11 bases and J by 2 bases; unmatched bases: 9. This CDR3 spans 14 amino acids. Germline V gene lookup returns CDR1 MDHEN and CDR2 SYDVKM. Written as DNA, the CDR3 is TGTGCCCTTGGGGCTAGCGGGAGAGCCTACGAGCAGTACTTC. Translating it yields CALGASGRAYEQYF.

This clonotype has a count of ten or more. CDR3 in amino acids: CASSPTGIVHEQYF. The CDR3 bases are TGCGCCAGCAGCCCGACAGGGATCGTCCACGAGCAGTACTTC. The chain uses TRBV5-1 and TRBJ2-7, with TRBD1 matching 7 bases. Germline lookup yields CDR1 SGHRS and CDR2 YFSETQ. There are 14 residues in the CDR3. The V and J ends lost 4 bases and 5 bases, in that order; junction bases with no gene match: 9.

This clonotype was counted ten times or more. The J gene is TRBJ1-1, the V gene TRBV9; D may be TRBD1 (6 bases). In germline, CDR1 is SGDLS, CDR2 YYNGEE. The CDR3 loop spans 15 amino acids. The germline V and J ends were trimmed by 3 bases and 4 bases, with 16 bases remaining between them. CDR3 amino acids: CASSGTGLGATEAFF. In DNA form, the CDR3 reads TGTGCCAGCAGCGGTACAGGGCTGGGGGCCACTGAAGCTTTCTTT.

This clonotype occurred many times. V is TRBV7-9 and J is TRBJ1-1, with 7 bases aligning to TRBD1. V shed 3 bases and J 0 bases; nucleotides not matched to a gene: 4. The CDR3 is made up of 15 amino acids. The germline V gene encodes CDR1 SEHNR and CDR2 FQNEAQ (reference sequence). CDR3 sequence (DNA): TGTGCCAGCAGCTTGGGGCAGGGGGTGAACACTGAAGCTTTCTTT. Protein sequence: CASSLGQGVNTEAFF.

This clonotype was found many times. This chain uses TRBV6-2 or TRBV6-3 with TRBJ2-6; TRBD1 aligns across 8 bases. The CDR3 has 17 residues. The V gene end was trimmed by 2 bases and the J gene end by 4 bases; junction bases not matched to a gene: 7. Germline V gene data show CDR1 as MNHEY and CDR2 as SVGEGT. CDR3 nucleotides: TGTGCCAGCAGTTACGGCAGGGGGCGTTCGGGGGCCAACGTCCTGACTTTC. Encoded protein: CASSYGRGRSGANVLTF.

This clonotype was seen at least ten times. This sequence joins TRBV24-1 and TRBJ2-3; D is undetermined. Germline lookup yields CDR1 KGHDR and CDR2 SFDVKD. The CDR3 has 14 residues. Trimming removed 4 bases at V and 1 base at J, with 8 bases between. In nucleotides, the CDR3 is TGTGCCACCAGTGACCCGGACGGCACAGATACGCAGTATTTT. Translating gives CATSDPDGTDTQYF.

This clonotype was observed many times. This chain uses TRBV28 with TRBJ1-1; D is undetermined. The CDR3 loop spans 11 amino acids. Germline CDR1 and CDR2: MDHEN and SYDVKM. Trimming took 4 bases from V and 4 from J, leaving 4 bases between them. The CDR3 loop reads CASSSVTEAFF. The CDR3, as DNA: TGTGCCAGCAGTTCTGTCACTGAAGCTTTCTTT.

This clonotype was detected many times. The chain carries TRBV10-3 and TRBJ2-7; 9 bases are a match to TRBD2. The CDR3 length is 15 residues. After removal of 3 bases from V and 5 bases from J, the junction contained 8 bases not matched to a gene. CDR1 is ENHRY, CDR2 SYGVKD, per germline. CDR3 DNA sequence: TGTGCCATCAGTGATGGGCGGGGGGGCCAAAACGAGCAGTACTTC. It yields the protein CAISDGRGGQNEQYF.

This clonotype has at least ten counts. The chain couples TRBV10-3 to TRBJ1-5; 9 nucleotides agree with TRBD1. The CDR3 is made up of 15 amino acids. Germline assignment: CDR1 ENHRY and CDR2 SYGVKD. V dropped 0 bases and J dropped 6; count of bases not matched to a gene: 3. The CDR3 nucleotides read TGTGCCATCAGTGAGTCCCAGGACAGGGGTCAGCCCCAGCATTTT. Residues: CAISESQDRGQPQHF.

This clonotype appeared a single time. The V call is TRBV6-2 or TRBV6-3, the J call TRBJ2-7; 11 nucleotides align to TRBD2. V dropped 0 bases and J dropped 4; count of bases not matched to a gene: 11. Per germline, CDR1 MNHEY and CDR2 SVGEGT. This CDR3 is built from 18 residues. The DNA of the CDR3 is TGTGCCAGCAGTTACTCGACTGGTACTAGCGGGAGTGCTTACGAGCAGTACTTC. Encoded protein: CASSYSTGTSGSAYEQYF.

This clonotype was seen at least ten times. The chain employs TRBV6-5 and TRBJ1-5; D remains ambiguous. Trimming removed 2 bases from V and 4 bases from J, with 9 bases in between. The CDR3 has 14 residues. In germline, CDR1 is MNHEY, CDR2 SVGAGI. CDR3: CASSYGPANQPQHF. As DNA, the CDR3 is TGTGCCAGCAGTTACGGGCCAGCGAATCAGCCCCAGCATTTT.

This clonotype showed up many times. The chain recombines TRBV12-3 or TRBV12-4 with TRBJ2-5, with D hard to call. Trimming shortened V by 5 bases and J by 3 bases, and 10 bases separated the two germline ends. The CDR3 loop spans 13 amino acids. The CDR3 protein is CASSLLRKETQYF. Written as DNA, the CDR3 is TGTGCCAGCAGTCTATTGCGTAAAGAGACCCAGTACTTC.

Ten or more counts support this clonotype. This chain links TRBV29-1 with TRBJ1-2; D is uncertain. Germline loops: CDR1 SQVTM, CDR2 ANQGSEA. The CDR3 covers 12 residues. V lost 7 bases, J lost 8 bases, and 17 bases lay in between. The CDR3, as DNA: TGCAGCGCCTTAGGCGGGGTACAGGGCTACACCTTC. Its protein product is CSALGGVQGYTF.

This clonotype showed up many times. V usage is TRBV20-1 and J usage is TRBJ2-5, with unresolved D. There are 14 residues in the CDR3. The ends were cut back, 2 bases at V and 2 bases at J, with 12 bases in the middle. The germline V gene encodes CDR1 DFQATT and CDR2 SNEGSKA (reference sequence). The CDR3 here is CSARQPTGQETQYF. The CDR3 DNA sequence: TGCAGTGCTAGACAGCCGACCGGACAAGAGACCCAGTACTTC.

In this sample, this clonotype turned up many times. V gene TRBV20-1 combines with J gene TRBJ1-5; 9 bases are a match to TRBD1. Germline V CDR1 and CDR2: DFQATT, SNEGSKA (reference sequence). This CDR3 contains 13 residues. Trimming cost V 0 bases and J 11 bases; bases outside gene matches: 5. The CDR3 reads CSAREARQGAQHF. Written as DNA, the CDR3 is TGCAGTGCTAGAGAGGCAAGACAGGGGGCCCAGCATTTT.

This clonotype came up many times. CDR3 residues: CASSWSLEGVDEQFF. The CDR3 DNA reads as TGTGCCAGCAGTTGGAGTTTAGAGGGTGTCGATGAGCAGTTCTTC. The gene calls are TRBV12-3 or TRBV12-4 and TRBJ2-1; possibly TRBD2 for D (5 bases). This CDR3 has 15 amino acids. The ends were cut back, 4 bases at V and 8 bases at J, with 18 bases in the middle.

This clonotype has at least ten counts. The DNA of the CDR3 is TGTGCCAGCAGTTTATTAGCGGGGAGGACTGGGACCCAGTACTTC. Translating gives CASSLLAGRTGTQYF. The V call is TRBV12-3 or TRBV12-4, the J call TRBJ2-5, with 8 bases matching TRBD2. This CDR3 is built from 15 residues. Trimming cost V 2 bases and J 7 bases; bases outside gene matches: 9.

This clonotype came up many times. Here the CDR3 reads CASSFRAREPGETQYF. Written as DNA, the CDR3 is TGTGCCAGCAGTTTTAGAGCCAGGGAGCCCGGAGAGACCCAGTACTTC. The rearrangement links TRBV12-3 or TRBV12-4 to TRBJ2-5, with D perhaps being TRBD1 or TRBD2 (5 bases each). With 3 bases removed from V and 4 bases from J, the gap between germline ends came to 18 bases. The CDR3 is made up of 16 amino acids.

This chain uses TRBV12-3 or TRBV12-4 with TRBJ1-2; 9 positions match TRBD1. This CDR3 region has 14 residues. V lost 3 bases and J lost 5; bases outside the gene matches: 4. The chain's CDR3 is CASSFRTGVYGYTF. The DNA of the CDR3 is TGTGCCAGCAGTTTTCGGACAGGGGTTTATGGCTACACCTTC.